This is a list of T cell receptor beta chains from one sample in a study of identical twins. TCRdb re-called the 5' RACE reads with MiXCR, one entry per CDR3 protein. The repertoire holds about 810,000 distinct CDR3 sequences, with around 12% as singletons. The same sample was also studied in work on yellow fever vaccine responses in identical twins.

The material sequenced was PBMCs. The source of these receptors is a woman under 30 in good health. The CDR3 runs from the conserved cysteine through the conserved F or W. The order of the fields is J gene, clone size, D gene, CDR3 length, V gene, CDR3 DNA, CDR3 protein. The D gene is left open where the match is weak. The size field is filled for only some rows; it gives once, few, many or a size class.

j_call: TRBJ2-2; clone_size: few; d_call: .; cdr3_length: 15; v_call: TRBV5-1; cdr3_nt: TGCGCCAGCAGCTTGGAGCAGGCGAACACCGGGGAGCTGTTTTTT; cdr3_aa: CASSLEQANTGELFF
j_call: TRBJ2-2; clone_size: many; d_call: TRBD2; cdr3_length: 15; v_call: TRBV12-3/TRBV12-4; cdr3_nt: TGTGCCAGCATAGGGGAGCGGGAGGACACCGGGGAGCTGTTTTTT; cdr3_aa: CASIGEREDTGELFF
j_call: TRBJ2-1; clone_size: .; d_call: TRBD2; cdr3_length: 14; v_call: TRBV3-1; cdr3_nt: TGTGCCAGCAGCTTGCGACTAGCTATGGATGAGCAGTTCTTC; cdr3_aa: CASSLRLAMDEQFF
j_call: TRBJ2-3; clone_size: few; d_call: TRBD2; cdr3_length: 15; v_call: TRBV12-3/TRBV12-4; cdr3_nt: TGTGCCAGCAGGTCTAGCGGGAGGGGGGGAGATACGCAGTATTTT; cdr3_aa: CASRSSGRGGDTQYF
j_call: TRBJ2-7; clone_size: .; d_call: .; cdr3_length: 16; v_call: TRBV7-6; cdr3_nt: TGTGCCAGCAGCTTAGGGCCGTTACCGGGAGTCGACGAGCAGTACTTC; cdr3_aa: CASSLGPLPGVDEQYF
j_call: TRBJ2-7; clone_size: .; d_call: .; cdr3_length: 13; v_call: TRBV20-1; cdr3_nt: TGCAGTGCCATCGGGGGAAGCTCCTACGAGCAGTACTTC; cdr3_aa: CSAIGGSSYEQYF
j_call: TRBJ2-4; clone_size: few; d_call: .; cdr3_length: 16; v_call: TRBV6-5; cdr3_nt: TGTGCCAGCAGTTACTCGTGGTCGGGAGCCAAAAACATTCAGTACTTC; cdr3_aa: CASSYSWSGAKNIQYF
j_call: TRBJ2-5; clone_size: .; d_call: TRBD2; cdr3_length: 16; v_call: TRBV9; cdr3_nt: TGTGCCAGCAGCGATCGGACTAGCGGGACGGTGGAGACCCAGTACTTC; cdr3_aa: CASSDRTSGTVETQYF
j_call: TRBJ2-1; clone_size: .; d_call: .; cdr3_length: 12; v_call: TRBV18; cdr3_nt: TGTGCCAGCCAAGGGCTGAACAATGAGCAGTTCTTC; cdr3_aa: CASQGLNNEQFF
j_call: TRBJ2-7; clone_size: few; d_call: .; cdr3_length: 18; v_call: TRBV11-1; cdr3_nt: TGTGCCAGCAGCCCTCACTCGAGGTTCGCCAGGGAACTCTACGAGCAGTACTTC; cdr3_aa: CASSPHSRFARELYEQYF
j_call: TRBJ1-6; clone_size: many; d_call: .; cdr3_length: 12; v_call: TRBV12-3/TRBV12-4; cdr3_nt: TGTGCCAGCTCCGCTCTTCGTTCACCCCTCCACTTT; cdr3_aa: CASSALRSPLHF
j_call: TRBJ1-1; clone_size: few; d_call: .; cdr3_length: 13; v_call: TRBV5-1; cdr3_nt: TGCGCCAGCAGCTTTGGGCAGGGGCCTGAAGCTTTCTTT; cdr3_aa: CASSFGQGPEAFF
j_call: TRBJ2-7; clone_size: .; d_call: .; cdr3_length: 16; v_call: TRBV20-1; cdr3_nt: TGCAGTGCCAGCACCAGTTGGGACCCAAGCTCCTACGAGCAGTACTTC; cdr3_aa: CSASTSWDPSSYEQYF
j_call: TRBJ2-7; clone_size: many; d_call: .; cdr3_length: 14; v_call: TRBV9; cdr3_nt: TGTGCCAGCAGCGCGCTGAGTGGTGACTACGAGCAGTACTTC; cdr3_aa: CASSALSGDYEQYF
j_call: TRBJ1-1; clone_size: few; d_call: .; cdr3_length: 17; v_call: TRBV4-2; cdr3_nt: TGTGCCAGCAGCCAAGAGAGGGGACTCAAAGGGGACACTGAAGCTTTCTTT; cdr3_aa: CASSQERGLKGDTEAFF
j_call: TRBJ2-5; clone_size: .; d_call: .; cdr3_length: 15; v_call: TRBV18; cdr3_nt: TGTGCCAGCTCACCCTTCGGGACTTTCCAAGAGACCCAGTACTTC; cdr3_aa: CASSPFGTFQETQYF